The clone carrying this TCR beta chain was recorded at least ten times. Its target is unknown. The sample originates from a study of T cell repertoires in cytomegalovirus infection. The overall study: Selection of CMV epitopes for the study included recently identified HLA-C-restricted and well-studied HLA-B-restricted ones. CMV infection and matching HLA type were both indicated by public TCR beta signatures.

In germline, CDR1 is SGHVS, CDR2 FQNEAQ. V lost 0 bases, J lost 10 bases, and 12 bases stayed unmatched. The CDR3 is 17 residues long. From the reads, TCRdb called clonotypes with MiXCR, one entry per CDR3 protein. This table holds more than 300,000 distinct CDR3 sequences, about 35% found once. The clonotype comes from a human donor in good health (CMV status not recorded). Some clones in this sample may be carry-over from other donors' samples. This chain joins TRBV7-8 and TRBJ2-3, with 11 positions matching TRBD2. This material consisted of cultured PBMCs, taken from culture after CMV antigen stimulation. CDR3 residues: CASSLAGLAVARGAQYF. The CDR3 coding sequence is TGTGCCAGCAGCTTAGCGGGACTAGCGGTCGCACGTGGGGCGCAGTATTTT.